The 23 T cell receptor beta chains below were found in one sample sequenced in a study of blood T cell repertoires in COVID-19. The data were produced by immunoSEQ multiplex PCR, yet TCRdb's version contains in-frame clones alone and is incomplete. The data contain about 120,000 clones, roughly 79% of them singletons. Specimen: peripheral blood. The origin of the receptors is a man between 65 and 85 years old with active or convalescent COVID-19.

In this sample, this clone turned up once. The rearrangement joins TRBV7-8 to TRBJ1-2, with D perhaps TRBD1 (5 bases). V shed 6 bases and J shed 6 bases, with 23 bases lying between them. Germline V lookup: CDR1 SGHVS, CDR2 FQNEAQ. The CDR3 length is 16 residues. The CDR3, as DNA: TGTGCCAGCAGTTCTGCACGCGACAGTCCCTCGAATGGCTACACCTTC. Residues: CASSSARDSPSNGYTF.

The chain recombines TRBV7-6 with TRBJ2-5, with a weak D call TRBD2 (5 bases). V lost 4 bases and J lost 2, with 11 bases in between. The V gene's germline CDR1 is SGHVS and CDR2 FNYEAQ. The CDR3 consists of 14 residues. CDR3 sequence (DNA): TGTGCCAGCAGCTCACCCGGACTTCAAGAGACCCAGTACTTC. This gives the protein CASSSPGLQETQYF.

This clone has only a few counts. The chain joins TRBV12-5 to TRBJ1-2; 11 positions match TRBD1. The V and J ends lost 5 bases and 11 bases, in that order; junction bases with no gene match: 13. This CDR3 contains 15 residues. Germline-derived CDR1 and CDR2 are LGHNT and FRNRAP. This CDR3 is CASGAPDRGPPLYTF. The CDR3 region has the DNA TGTGCTAGTGGTGCCCCGGACAGGGGGCCCCCTTTATACACCTTC.

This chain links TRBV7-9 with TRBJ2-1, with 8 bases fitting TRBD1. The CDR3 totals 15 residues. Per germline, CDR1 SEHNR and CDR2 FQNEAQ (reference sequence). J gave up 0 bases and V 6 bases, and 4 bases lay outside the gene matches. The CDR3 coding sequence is TGTGCCAGCAGTGCCACAGGGGGCTCCTACAATGAGCAGTTCTTC. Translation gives CASSATGGSYNEQFF.

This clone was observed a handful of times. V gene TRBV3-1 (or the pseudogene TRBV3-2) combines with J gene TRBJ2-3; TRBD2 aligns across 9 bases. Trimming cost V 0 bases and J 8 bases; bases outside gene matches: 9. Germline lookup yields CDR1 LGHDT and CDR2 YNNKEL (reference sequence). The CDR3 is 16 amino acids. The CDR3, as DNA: TGTGCCAGCAGCCAAGATGCGGGAGGGGGTGGGCGTACGCAGTATTTT. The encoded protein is CASSQDAGGGGRTQYF.

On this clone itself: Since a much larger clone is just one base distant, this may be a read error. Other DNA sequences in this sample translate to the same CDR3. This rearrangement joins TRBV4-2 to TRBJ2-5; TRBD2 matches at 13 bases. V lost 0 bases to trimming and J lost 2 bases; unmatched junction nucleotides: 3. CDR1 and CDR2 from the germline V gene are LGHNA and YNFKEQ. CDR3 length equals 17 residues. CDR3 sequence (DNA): TGTGCCAGCAGCCAAGAAGGGACTAGCGGGGTACAAGAGACCCAGTACTTC. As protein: CASSQEGTSGVQETQYF.

In DNA form, the CDR3 reads TGTGCCAGCAGCGCGGACAGGGGAGATGGCTACACCTTC. It yields the protein CASSADRGDGYTF. The genes are TRBV6-4 and TRBJ1-2; 9 nucleotides agree with TRBD1. The CDR3 covers 13 residues. The J segment lost 6 bases and the V segment lost 6 bases, leaving 5 bases of the junction unmatched. Germline V gene lookup returns CDR1 MRHNA and CDR2 SNTAGT.

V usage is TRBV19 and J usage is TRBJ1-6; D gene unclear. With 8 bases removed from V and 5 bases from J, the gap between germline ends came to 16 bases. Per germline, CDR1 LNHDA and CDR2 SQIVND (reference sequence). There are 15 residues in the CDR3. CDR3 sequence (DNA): TGTGCCAGTCGTGAGGGAGGCAGGAATAATTCACCCCTCCACTTT. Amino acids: CASREGGRNNSPLHF.

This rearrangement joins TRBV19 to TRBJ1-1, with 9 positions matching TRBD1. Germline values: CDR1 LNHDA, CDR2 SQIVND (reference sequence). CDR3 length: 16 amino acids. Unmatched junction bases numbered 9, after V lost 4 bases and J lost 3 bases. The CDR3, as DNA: TGTGCCAGTAGTACCATCCGACAGGGGGGACACACTGAAGCTTTCTTT. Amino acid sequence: CASSTIRQGGHTEAFF.

CDR3 region: CASSFRGRLNTEAFF. In nucleotides, the CDR3 is TGTGCCAGCAGCTTCCGCGGGAGGTTGAACACTGAAGCTTTCTTT. The chain uses TRBV5-8 and TRBJ1-1; D gene unclear. CDR1 is SGHTS, CDR2 YDEGEE, per germline. The CDR3 consists of 15 residues. Trimming took off 2 bases at V and 0 bases at J, with 11 bases between the two ends.

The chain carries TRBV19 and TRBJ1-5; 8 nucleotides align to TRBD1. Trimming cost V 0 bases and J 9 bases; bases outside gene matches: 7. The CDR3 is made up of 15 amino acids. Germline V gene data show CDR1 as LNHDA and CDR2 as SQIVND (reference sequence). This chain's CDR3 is CASSIEGQGRWPQHF. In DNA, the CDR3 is TGTGCCAGTAGTATAGAAGGACAGGGACGATGGCCCCAGCATTTT.

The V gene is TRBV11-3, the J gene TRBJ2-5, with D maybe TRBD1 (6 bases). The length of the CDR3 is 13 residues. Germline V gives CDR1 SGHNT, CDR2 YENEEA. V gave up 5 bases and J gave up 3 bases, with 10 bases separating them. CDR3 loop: CASSPGEKETQYF. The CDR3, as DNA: TGTGCCAGCAGCCCAGGGGAAAAAGAGACCCAGTACTTC.

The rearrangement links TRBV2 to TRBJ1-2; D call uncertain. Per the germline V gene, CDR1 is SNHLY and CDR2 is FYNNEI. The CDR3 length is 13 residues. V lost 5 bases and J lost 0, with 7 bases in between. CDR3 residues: CASSTETNYGYTF. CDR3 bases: TGTGCCAGCAGTACTGAAACTAACTATGGCTACACCTTC.

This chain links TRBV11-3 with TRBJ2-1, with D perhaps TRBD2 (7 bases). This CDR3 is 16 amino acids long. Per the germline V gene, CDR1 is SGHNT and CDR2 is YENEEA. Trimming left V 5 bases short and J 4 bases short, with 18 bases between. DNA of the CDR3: TGTGCCAGCAGCCCAAGGGGGGGGAGAAATTACAATGAGCAGTTCTTC. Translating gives CASSPRGGRNYNEQFF. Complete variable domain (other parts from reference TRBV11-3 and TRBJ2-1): EAGVVQSPRYKIIEKKQPVAFWCNPISGHNTLYWYLQNLGQGPELLIRYENEEAVDDSQLPKDRFSAERLKGVDSTLKIQPAELGDSAVYLCASSPRGGRNYNEQFFGPGTRLTVL.

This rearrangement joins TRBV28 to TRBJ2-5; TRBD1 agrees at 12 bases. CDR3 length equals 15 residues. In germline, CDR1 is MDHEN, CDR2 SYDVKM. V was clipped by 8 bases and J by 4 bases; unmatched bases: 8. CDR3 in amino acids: CASHSGTGGVETQYF. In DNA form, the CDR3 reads TGTGCCAGCCATTCCGGGACAGGGGGCGTAGAGACCCAGTACTTC. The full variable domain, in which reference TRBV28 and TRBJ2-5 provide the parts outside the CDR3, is DVKVTQSSRYLVKRTGEKVFLECVQDMDHENMFWYRQDPGLGLRLIYFSYDVKMKEKGDIPEGYSVSREKKERFSLILESASTNQTSMYLCASHSGTGGVETQYFGPGTRLLVL.

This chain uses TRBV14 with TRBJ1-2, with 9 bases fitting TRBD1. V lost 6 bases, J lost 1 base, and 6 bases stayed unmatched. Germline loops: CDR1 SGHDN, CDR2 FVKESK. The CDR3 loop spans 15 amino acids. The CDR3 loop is CASSHRGQLNYGYTF. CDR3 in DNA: TGTGCCAGCAGTCACAGGGGGCAACTTAACTATGGCTACACCTTC. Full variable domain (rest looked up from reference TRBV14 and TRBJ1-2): EAGVTQFPSHSVIEKGQTVTLRCDPISGHDNLYWYRRVMGKEIKFLLHFVKESKQDESGMPNNRFLAERTGGTYSTLKVQPAELEDSGVYFCASSHRGQLNYGYTFGSGTRLTVV.

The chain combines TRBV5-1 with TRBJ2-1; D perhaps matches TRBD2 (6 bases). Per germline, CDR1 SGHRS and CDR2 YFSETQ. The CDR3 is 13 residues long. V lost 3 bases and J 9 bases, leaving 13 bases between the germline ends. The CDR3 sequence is CASSSEGNGEQFF. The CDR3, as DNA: TGCGCCAGCAGCTCGGAGGGCAACGGTGAGCAGTTCTTC.

The CDR3 protein is CASLKTGPNEQFF. The CDR3 bases are TGTGCCAGCCTAAAGACAGGGCCCAATGAGCAGTTCTTC. The genes are TRBV28 and TRBJ2-1; 7 nucleotides agree with TRBD1. Germline CDR1 is MDHEN and CDR2 is SYDVKM. The CDR3 runs 13 residues. The V gene end was trimmed by 8 bases and the J gene end by 6 bases; junction bases not matched to a gene: 7.

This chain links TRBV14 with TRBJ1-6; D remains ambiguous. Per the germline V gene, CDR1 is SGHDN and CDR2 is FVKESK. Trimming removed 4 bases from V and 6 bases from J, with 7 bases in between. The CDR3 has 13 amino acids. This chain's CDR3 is CASSRDLNSPLHF. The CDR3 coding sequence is TGTGCCAGCAGCCGAGACCTTAATTCACCCCTCCACTTT.

As DNA, the CDR3 is TGTGGTGCCCGACAGGGGGCGAATGGCTACACCTTC. It translates to CGARQGANGYTF. The chain carries TRBV24-1 and TRBJ1-2, with 10 nucleotides matching TRBD1. Looked up from germline, CDR1 is KGHDR and CDR2 is SFDVKD. The CDR3 sequence is 12 residues long.

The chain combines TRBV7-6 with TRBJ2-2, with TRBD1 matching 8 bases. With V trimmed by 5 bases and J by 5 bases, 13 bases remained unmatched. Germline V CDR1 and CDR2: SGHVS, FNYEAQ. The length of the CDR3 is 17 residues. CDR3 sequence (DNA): TGTGCCAGCAGCCCCGCCGCGGGCAGGGGGCGAACCGGGGAGCTGTTTTTT. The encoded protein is CASSPAAGRGRTGELFF.

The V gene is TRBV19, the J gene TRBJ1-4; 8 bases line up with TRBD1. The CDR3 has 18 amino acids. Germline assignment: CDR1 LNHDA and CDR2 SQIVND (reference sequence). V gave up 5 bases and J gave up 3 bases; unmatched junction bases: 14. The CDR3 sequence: CASSGYRGRAGANEKLFF. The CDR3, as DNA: TGTGCCAGTAGTGGATACAGGGGGAGGGCTGGGGCTAATGAAAAACTGTTTTTT.

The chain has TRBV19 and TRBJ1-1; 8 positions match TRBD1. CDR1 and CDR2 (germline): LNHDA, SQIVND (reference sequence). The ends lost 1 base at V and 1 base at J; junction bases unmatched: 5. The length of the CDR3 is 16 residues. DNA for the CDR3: TGTGCCAGTAGTATAGGGGCAGGGGGCCCGAACACTGAAGCTTTCTTT. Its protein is CASSIGAGGPNTEAFF.